This T cell receptor beta chain was documented in a study of cytomegalovirus exposure and HLA in healthy donors. At the level of the study: Early released data comprised around 80 million unique TCRs from HLA-typed donors. Whole-study results and caveats: Exclusion as indistinguishable affected some V segments, including TRBV6-2 and TRBV6-3. The only immune exposure information that was available was CMV serostatus.

Points on this clone: The antigen is not known.

Vbeta (60) and Jbeta (13) primers were used in the PCR. Repertoires were generated with immunoSEQ multiplex PCR, while TCRdb's copy carries only in-frame clones and drops some. The sample contains about 77,000 clones, 60% to 85% of which appear only once. J gave up 8 bases and V 4 bases, and 2 bases lay outside the gene matches. Germline lookup yields CDR1 SEHNR and CDR2 FQNEAQ (reference sequence). This CDR3 comprises 13 residues. This TCR was recovered from a man aged 40-55 years in good health and CMV-seronegative. The sample consisted of PBMCs. The chain joins TRBV7-9 to TRBJ1-4, with 9 positions matching TRBD1. The CDR3 sequence: CASSWDRDEKLFF. CDR3 DNA: TGTGCCAGCAGCTGGGACAGGGACGAAAAACTGTTTTTT.